Each of the 18 T cell receptor beta chains below was sequenced from the same sample in a study of graft-versus-host responses after intestinal transplantation. Assay: immunoSEQ multiplex PCR; the TCRdb copy retains only in-frame clones and omits some. Here the sample spans around 10,000 clones, 80% to 95% being singletons. Sequences were derived from PBMCs, sampled roughly 64 days after transplant. These receptors all come from a human patient who received an intestinal transplant, so some T cells may come from the graft donor.

This chain joins TRBV4-1 and TRBJ2-3; D call uncertain. Germline V gene lookup returns CDR1 MGHRA and CDR2 YSYEKL. CDR3 size: 14 residues. Trimming stripped 2 bases from V and 2 bases from J, with 8 bases between. CDR3 nucleotides: TGCGCCAGCAGCCAAAAGCCATTCACAGATACGCAGTATTTT. Its translation: CASSQKPFTDTQYF.

This clone was observed a few times. The rearrangement uses TRBV10-3 and TRBJ1-2; D not resolved. The CDR3 extends over 12 amino acids. The V end was cut by 4 bases, the J end by 0 bases, with 3 bases between. Germline values: CDR1 ENHRY, CDR2 SYGVKD. The DNA for the CDR3 is TGTGCCATCAGTGGGGCTAACTATGGCTACACCTTC. Residues: CAISGANYGYTF.

The J gene is TRBJ2-7, the V gene TRBV2; D may match TRBD1 or TRBD2 (5 bases each). The germline V gene has CDR1 SNHLY and CDR2 FYNNEI. This CDR3 contains 11 residues. Trimming cost V 8 bases and J 3 bases, with 8 bases left between them. This chain's CDR3 is CASRDGYEQYF. The CDR3 DNA is TGTGCCAGCCGGGACGGCTACGAGCAGTACTTC.

The chain recombines TRBV29-1 with TRBJ1-2, with D maybe TRBD1 (6 bases). Germline V lookup: CDR1 SQVTM, CDR2 ANQGSEA. With 2 bases removed from V and 6 bases from J, the gap between germline ends came to 19 bases. CDR3 length equals 15 residues. The CDR3 DNA follows: TGCAGCGTTGAATCTGACGGCAGGGGACTTAATGGCTACACCTTC. This gives the protein CSVESDGRGLNGYTF.

J is TRBJ2-7 and V is TRBV9; weak D call: TRBD2 (6 bases). The germline V gene has CDR1 SGDLS and CDR2 YYNGEE. The V gene lost 5 bases and the J gene lost 3 bases, with 12 bases spanning the gap. The CDR3 spans 13 residues. The CDR3 bases are TGTGCCAGCAGGGACGGGACTCACTACGAGCAGTACTTC. It codes for CASRDGTHYEQYF.

The rearrangement joins TRBV19 to TRBJ2-5; the D gene is possibly TRBD1 (5 bases). Looked up from germline, CDR1 is LNHDA and CDR2 is SQIVND (reference sequence). Trimming stripped 5 bases from V and 2 bases from J, with 12 bases between. This CDR3 has 14 residues. CDR3 residues: CASSSRQIQETQYF. DNA of the CDR3: TGTGCCAGTAGTTCCCGACAGATTCAAGAGACCCAGTACTTC.

The genes are TRBV4-2 and TRBJ2-1; D remains unclear. V lost 2 bases to trimming and J lost 9 bases, with 11 bases between them. The V gene's germline CDR1 is LGHNA and CDR2 YNFKEQ. The CDR3 extends over 13 amino acids. Here the CDR3 DNA reads TGTGCCAGCAGCCAATTCCGATGGGTTGAGCAGTTCTTC. Its protein is CASSQFRWVEQFF.

The CDR3 spells CASSFLFSEEVGTDTQYF. The CDR3 DNA reads TGTGCCAGCAGTTTTCTCTTTAGCGAAGAGGTTGGCACAGATACGCAGTATTTT. This chain uses TRBV28 with TRBJ2-3; the D gene is possibly TRBD2 (5 bases). Trimming stripped 3 bases from V and 1 base from J, with 20 bases between. In germline, CDR1 is MDHEN, CDR2 SYDVKM. The CDR3 contains 18 residues.

The V and J genes are TRBV6-6 and TRBJ2-6; a weak D match, TRBD1 (6 bases). Germline lookup yields CDR1 MNHNY and CDR2 SVGAGI (reference sequence). This CDR3 has 16 residues. The V end lost 4 bases, the J end lost 4 bases, and 14 bases lay between the germline ends. CDR3 nucleotide sequence: TGTGCCAGCAGTTGGACACAGGGTTCCGGGGCCAACGTCCTGACTTTC. Translated: CASSWTQGSGANVLTF.

The rearrangement uses TRBV27 and TRBJ1-2; TRBD1 is a possible D gene (5 bases). Trimming shortened V by 11 bases and J by 4 bases, and 20 bases separated the two germline ends. There are 14 residues in the CDR3. Germline CDR1 reads MNHEY; CDR2 reads SMNVEV (reference sequence). The DNA of the CDR3 is TGTGCCGGCCGTTTCCAGGGTAGGGGCTATGGCTACACCTTC. Protein: CAGRFQGRGYGYTF.

The V call is TRBV5-5, the J call TRBJ1-4, with D hard to call. Germline V lookup: CDR1 SGHKS, CDR2 YYEKEE (reference sequence). Trimming removed 3 bases at V and 1 base at J, with 13 bases between. The length of the CDR3 is 16 residues. The DNA of the CDR3 is TGTGCCAGCAGCTATACAGTGGGGAGAACTAATGAAAAACTGTTTTTT. Translation gives CASSYTVGRTNEKLFF.

V gene TRBV5-1 combines with J gene TRBJ1-1; a weak D match, TRBD1 (6 bases). The CDR3 is 12 amino acids. Trimming left V 1 base short and J 5 bases short, with 6 bases between. From germline, CDR1 is SGHRS and CDR2 YFSETQ. The CDR3: CASSLRGTEAFF. CDR3 nucleotide sequence: TGCGCCAGCAGCTTGAGGGGGACTGAAGCTTTCTTT. The whole variable domain, remainder taken from reference TRBV5-1 and TRBJ1-1, is KAGVTQTPRYLIKTRGQQVTLSCSPISGHRSVSWYQQTPGQGLQFLFEYFSETQRNKGNFPGRFSGRQFSNSRSEMNVSTLELGDSALYLCASSLRGTEAFFGQGTRLTVV.

The V call is TRBV4-3, the J call TRBJ2-7, with D perhaps matching TRBD2 (5 bases). The V end was cut by 2 bases, the J end by 3 bases, with 14 bases between. Germline V gene sequence: CDR1 LGHNA, CDR2 YSLEER. CDR3 size: 15 residues. CDR3 nucleotides: TGCGCCAGCAGCCAAACCAGCGGTTCTAACTACGAGCAGTACTTC. Translated, it gives CASSQTSGSNYEQYF.

V usage is TRBV9 and J usage is TRBJ2-3; D call uncertain. The CDR3 runs to 12 residues. V shed 2 bases and J shed 4 bases, with 5 bases lying between them. The germline V gene encodes CDR1 SGDLS and CDR2 YYNGEE. The CDR3 here is CASSVGADTQYF. DNA for the CDR3: TGTGCCAGCAGCGTGGGCGCAGATACGCAGTATTTT.

The table lists this clone with a count of one. The chain links TRBV19 to TRBJ2-3, with a tentative D call TRBD1 (6 bases). The V end lost 9 bases, the J end lost 3 bases, and 16 bases lay between the germline ends. CDR1 is LNHDA, CDR2 SQIVND, per germline (reference sequence). The CDR3 sequence is 14 residues long. The CDR3 region is CASKDSTYTDTQYF. CDR3 sequence (DNA): TGTGCCAGCAAGGACAGTACGTATACAGATACGCAGTATTTT.

V usage is TRBV9 and J usage is TRBJ2-6, with TRBD1 matching over 8 bases. Per germline, CDR1 SGDLS and CDR2 YYNGEE. The CDR3 loop spans 17 amino acids. The junction had 2 bases not matched to a gene; V was cut back by 0 bases and J by 0 bases. This chain's CDR3 is CASSVGDRGSGANVLTF. CDR3 coding DNA: TGTGCCAGCAGCGTAGGTGACAGGGGCTCTGGGGCCAACGTCCTGACTTTC.

This chain joins TRBV7-9 and TRBJ2-5; no clear D gene. Matching the DNA end better, TRBJ2-7 makes the J call doubtful. The CDR3 is 14 amino acids. Per the germline V gene, CDR1 is SEHNR and CDR2 is FQNEAQ (reference sequence). CDR3 DNA sequence: TGTGCCAGCAGCCACGACTCACCGAGAAACGAGCAGTACTTC. Residues: CASSHDSPRNEQYF.

The rearrangement uses TRBV28 and TRBJ2-3; TRBD2 matches 11 bases. Germline-derived CDR1 and CDR2 are MDHEN and SYDVKM. The V gene end was trimmed by 2 bases and the J gene end by 2 bases; junction bases not matched to a gene: 6. The CDR3 totals 17 residues. CDR3 residues: CASSLPRLAGLTDTQYF. The CDR3, as DNA: TGTGCCAGCAGTTTACCCCGACTAGCGGGGCTCACAGATACGCAGTATTTT.